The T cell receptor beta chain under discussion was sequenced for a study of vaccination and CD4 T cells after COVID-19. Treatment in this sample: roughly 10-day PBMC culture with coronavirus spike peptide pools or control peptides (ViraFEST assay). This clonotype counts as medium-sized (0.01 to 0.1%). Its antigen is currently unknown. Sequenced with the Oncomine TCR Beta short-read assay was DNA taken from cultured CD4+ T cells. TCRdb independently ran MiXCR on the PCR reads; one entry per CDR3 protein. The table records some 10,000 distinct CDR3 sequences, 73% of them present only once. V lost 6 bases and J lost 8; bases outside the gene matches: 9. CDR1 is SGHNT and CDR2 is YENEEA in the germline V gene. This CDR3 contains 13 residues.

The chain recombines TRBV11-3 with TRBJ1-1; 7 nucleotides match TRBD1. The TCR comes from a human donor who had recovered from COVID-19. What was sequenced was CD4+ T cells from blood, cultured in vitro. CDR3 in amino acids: CASRDQGDKEAFF. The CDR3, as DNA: TGTGCCAGCAGGGACCAGGGGGACAAAGAAGCTTTCTTT.